This T cell receptor beta chain was documented in a study of human T cells and chemical hapten exposure. Across the whole study: Small volume differences among pooled libraries mainly caused per-sample TCR yield variation.

Notes on the study in general: Significantly more large CDR3 similarity clusters arose among expanded TCRs than among controls. TCRs at high frequency, those above 1 in 1000, did not change with DPC sensitization.

Worth noting for this clonotype: What it binds is not known.

Time point denoted: patch test 1, 2 weeks after DPC sensitization. Described treatment: therapeutic diphenylcyclopropenone sensitization with weekly scalp DPC. From the RACE reads, TCRdb called clonotypes with MiXCR, one entry per CDR3 protein. The data contain 180,000 or so distinct CDR3 sequences, 20% to 25% of them singletons. The CDR3 has 13 amino acids. J gave up 10 bases and V 2 bases, and 7 bases lay outside the gene matches. Germline-derived CDR1 and CDR2 are SNHLY and FYNNEI. The chain employs TRBV2 and TRBJ1-1; TRBD1 agrees at 7 bases. The clonotype comes from a woman between 50 and 59 years old with alopecia areata. Some clones in this sample may be carry-over from other donors' samples. Sequencing was performed on whole blood, taken in connection with sensitization to the hapten diphenylcyclopropenone (DPC). The CDR3 loop is CASSENRGTSAFF. The CDR3 bases are TGTGCCAGCAGTGAAAACAGGGGTACATCAGCTTTCTTT.